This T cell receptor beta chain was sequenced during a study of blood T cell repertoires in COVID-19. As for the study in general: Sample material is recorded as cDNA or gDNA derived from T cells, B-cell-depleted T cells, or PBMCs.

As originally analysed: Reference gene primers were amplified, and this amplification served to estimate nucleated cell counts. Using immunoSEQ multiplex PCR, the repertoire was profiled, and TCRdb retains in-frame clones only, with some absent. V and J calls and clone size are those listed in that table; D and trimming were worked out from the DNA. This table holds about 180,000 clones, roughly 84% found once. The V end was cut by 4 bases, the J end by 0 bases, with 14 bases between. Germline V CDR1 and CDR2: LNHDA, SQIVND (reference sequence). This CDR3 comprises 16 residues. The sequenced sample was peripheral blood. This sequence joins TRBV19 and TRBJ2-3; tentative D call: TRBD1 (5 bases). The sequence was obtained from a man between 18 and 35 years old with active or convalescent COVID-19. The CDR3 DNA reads TGTGCCAGTAGTACCACAGGCTCCTCTAGCACAGATACGCAGTATTTT. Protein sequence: CASSTTGSSSTDTQYF.